The text below deals with one TCR beta chain. This clonotype was picked up a small number of times. Its recognized antigen is unknown. Qualities for individual bases were not recorded, and no much larger clone is one base off. This entry comes from a study of response to subunit inactivated influenza vaccine listed by TCRdb under 2018. Background on the whole study: The study used deep quantitative T cell receptor repertoire profiling to track responses to a trivalent subunit inactivated influenza vaccine. The full study reports these points: The authors suggested that each seasonal influenza vaccination may recruit only a limited number of new T cells.

The CDR3 measures 14 amino acids from cysteine to phenylalanine. The retained sequence is limited to the CDR3, 42 bases, with the frame set at the first base. Relative to germline, V is 2 bases shorter and J is 1 base shorter, with 6 bases between their ends. In the germline V gene, CDR1 corresponds to ENHRY and CDR2 to SYGVKD. Receptor amplification or capture employed RT-PCR. Instrument on record: Illumina HiSeq 2500. Using fastp at Q25 and MiXCR, TCRdb reprocessed the public reads and kept productive beta chains. Every CDR3 protein is listed once, alongside the most common genes and DNA of its rows. This sample is represented by a few hundred thousand distinct CDR3 sequences; about 15% of them were singletons. The leading ten clones occupy 11% of the sample.

This receptor was identified in a middle-aged man who received an inactivated influenza vaccine. Donor details come from another sample of the same person, matched by shared clones. Recombination joined TRBV10-3 with TRBJ2-1; TRBD1 is perhaps the D gene, given 6 matching bases. The sample was PBMCs from blood, taken about 13 days after vaccination. CDR3 reads: CAISEQGSYNEQFF. The DNA is TGTGCCATCAGTGAGCAGGGGTCCTACAATGAGCAGTTCTTC.